Listed below are T cell receptor beta chains from one sample, sequenced in a study of human T cells and chemical hapten exposure. TCRdb called the RACE reads again in MiXCR, with one record for every CDR3 protein. The repertoire consists of 73,000 or so distinct CDR3 sequences, with about 9% occurring once and the leading ten covering about 3.5%. Source: whole blood, taken in connection with sensitization to the hapten diphenylcyclopropenone (DPC). Receptors originate from a woman aged 45-65 years with alopecia areata. Some clones in this sample may be carry-over from other donors' samples. The CDR3 runs from the conserved cysteine through the conserved F or W. The D gene is left open where the match is weak. Clone size, where shown, is once, few, many, or a class for clones that have expanded.

d_gene	j_gene	abundance	v_gene	CDR3nt	CDR3aa
TRBD1	TRBJ2-2	few	TRBV6-5	TGTGCCAGCTGGGGTCGGACAGGTCTATCCTTGAACACCGGGGAGCTGTTTTTT	CASWGRTGLSLNTGELFF
TRBD2	TRBJ2-1	.	TRBV6-2/TRBV6-3	TGTGCCAGCAGTTCCATTGGGACTAGCGGGAGCAGGTGGGAGTTCTTC	CASSSIGTSGSRWEFF
.	TRBJ1-2	many	TRBV4-1	TGCGCCAGCAGCCAAGATAACGCAGGGCGCTATGGCTACACCTTC	CASSQDNAGRYGYTF
TRBD1	TRBJ2-3	.	TRBV13	TGTGCCAGCAGCTTTTTCCGGGACAGACGCACAGATACGCAGTATTTT	CASSFFRDRRTDTQYF
TRBD1	TRBJ2-5	few	TRBV29-1	TGCAGCGTCCGGACAGGGGGAGGAAGGGAGACCCAGTACTTC	CSVRTGGGRETQYF
.	TRBJ2-3	many	TRBV24-1	TGTGCCACCAGTGATTTAAGGGGGGCAGATACGCAGTATTTT	CATSDLRGADTQYF
TRBD2	TRBJ2-7	few	TRBV6-5	TGTGCCAGCAGTTACTCGAGGGGACTAGCCGGCGAGCAGTACTTC	CASSYSRGLAGEQYF
.	TRBJ2-1	few	TRBV7-2	TGTGCCAGCAGCTTAGTCCGGGACTTGTCCTACAATGAGCAGTTCTTC	CASSLVRDLSYNEQFF
.	TRBJ1-2	.	TRBV28	TGTGCCAGCAGTTCAAGGGGCTACACCTTC	CASSSRGYTF
.	TRBJ1-6	many	TRBV28	TGTGCCAGCAGTTTGGTTCGGGGATCACCATTTTCACCCCTCCACTTT	CASSLVRGSPFSPLHF
.	TRBJ1-3	.	TRBV2	TGTGCCAGCGTGGGGCAGAGGACCGGAAACACCATATATTTT	CASVGQRTGNTIYF
.	TRBJ1-2	.	TRBV27	TGTGCCAGCCGATACAGTTCTAACTATGGCTACACCTTC	CASRYSSNYGYTF
TRBD1	TRBJ1-1	few	TRBV7-9	TGTGCCAGCAGCTTAGCAGGGACAGGGAAAGGTGAAGCTTTCTTT	CASSLAGTGKGEAFF
.	TRBJ2-6	many	TRBV4-2	TGTGCCAGCAGCCATCAAGCAGCTGGGGCCAACGTCCTGACTTTC	CASSHQAAGANVLTF